The 10 T cell receptor beta chains below all came from one sample that was sequenced in a study of blood T cell repertoires in COVID-19. Libraries were prepared by immunoSEQ multiplex PCR; TCRdb keeps only in-frame clonotypes and omits some of them. The table records a few hundred thousand clones, around 86% of them present only once. The sequenced sample consisted of PBMCs or T cells enriched from blood (not recorded which). Receptors were obtained from a man younger than 45 who had recovered from COVID-19.

CDR3 DNA sequence: TGTGCCAGTAGTTCTGTTATTCCCGGGTCCACGCATCCCCAGCATTTT. This sequence encodes CASSSVIPGSTHPQHF. The chain recombines TRBV19 with TRBJ1-5; the D is unclear. This CDR3 is built from 16 residues. Germline V gene data show CDR1 as LNHDA and CDR2 as SQIVND (reference sequence). V lost 5 bases and J lost 10, with 24 bases in between.

V is TRBV6-5 and J is TRBJ1-2; D is perhaps TRBD1 (5 bases). Germline V lookup: CDR1 MNHEY, CDR2 SVGAGI. The CDR3 contains 13 residues. Trimming pared 6 bases from V and 3 bases from J, leaving 11 bases between. The chain's CDR3 is CASRRTGDYGYTF. In nucleotides, the CDR3 is TGTGCCAGCAGAAGGACGGGGGACTATGGCTACACCTTC.

The V gene is TRBV5-4, the J gene TRBJ1-3; 7 nucleotides agree with TRBD1. J lost 3 bases, V lost 4 bases, and 4 bases had no gene match. The CDR3 extends over 14 amino acids. The germline V gene has CDR1 SGHNT and CDR2 YYREEE (reference sequence). The CDR3 sequence: CASSHRQGGNTIYF. CDR3 bases: TGTGCCAGCAGCCACCGACAGGGTGGAAACACCATATATTTT.

There are a few counts of this clone. This chain joins TRBV10-1 and TRBJ2-7; D is perhaps TRBD2 (5 bases). Trimming removed 5 bases from V and 0 bases from J, with 11 bases in between. This CDR3 is 14 amino acids long. Per the germline V gene, CDR1 is WNHNN and CDR2 is SYGVQD (reference sequence). CDR3 in amino acids: CASSRDGGSYEQYF. In DNA, the CDR3 is TGCGCCAGCAGTCGCGACGGAGGCTCCTACGAGCAGTACTTC.

The chain carries TRBV24-1 and TRBJ2-5; TRBD1 might be the D (7 bases). The V end lost 4 bases, the J end lost 3 bases, and 14 bases lay between the germline ends. The CDR3 runs to 15 residues. Germline CDR1 reads KGHDR; CDR2 reads SFDVKD. CDR3 loop: CATSDPRGVEETQYF. Written as DNA, the CDR3 is TGTGCCACCAGTGACCCCAGGGGGGTGGAAGAGACCCAGTACTTC.

The chain combines TRBV5-1 with TRBJ2-7, with 7 nucleotides matching TRBD1. The J segment lost 6 bases and the V segment lost 0 bases, leaving 12 bases of the junction unmatched. Germline CDR1 and CDR2: SGHRS and YFSETQ. There are 16 residues in the CDR3. The CDR3 nucleotides are TGCGCCAGCAGCTTGGGGCATCCGGGACAGTTGGGCGAGCAGTACTTC. Amino acid sequence: CASSLGHPGQLGEQYF.

The chain is built from TRBV28 and TRBJ2-7, with a possible D match to TRBD2 (7 bases). The V gene's germline CDR1 is MDHEN and CDR2 SYDVKM. This CDR3 is built from 14 residues. V shed 7 bases and J shed 4 bases, with 17 bases lying between them. CDR3 coding DNA: TGTGCCAGCACCAGCGAGGGGGGGCGGTACGAGCAGTACTTC. This sequence encodes CASTSEGGRYEQYF.

This chain uses TRBV19 with TRBJ2-3, with D perhaps matching TRBD1 (6 bases). The germline V gene has CDR1 LNHDA and CDR2 SQIVND (reference sequence). The CDR3 is 17 residues long. Trimming pared 5 bases from V and 2 bases from J, leaving 20 bases between. The CDR3 sequence: CASSSPSGHRTTDTQYF. CDR3 DNA sequence: TGTGCCAGTAGTTCGCCCTCGGGACACCGCACCACAGATACGCAGTATTTT. Full variable domain (outside the CDR3, taken from reference TRBV19 and TRBJ2-3): DGGITQSPKYLFRKEGQNVTLSCEQNLNHDAMYWYRQDPGQGLRLIYYSQIVNDFQKGDIAEGYSVSREKKESFPLTVTSAQKNPTAFYLCASSSPSGHRTTDTQYFGPGTRLTVL.

The rearrangement uses TRBV10-1 and TRBJ2-1; TRBD2 is a possible D gene (6 bases). V was cut by 2 bases and J by 6 bases, with 17 bases left in between. Germline V gene lookup returns CDR1 WNHNN and CDR2 SYGVQD (reference sequence). The CDR3 has 16 residues. The CDR3 DNA reads as TGCGCCAGCAGTGAGGAAGGAGGGGCCCGCCTCAATGAGCAGTTCTTC. Residues: CASSEEGGARLNEQFF.

The chain uses TRBV18 and TRBJ1-2; tentatively, D is TRBD1 (6 bases). There are 12 residues in the CDR3. CDR1 is KGHSH and CDR2 is LQKENI in the germline V gene. The V end lost 3 bases, the J end lost 8 bases, and 10 bases lay between the germline ends. The CDR3 reads CASSPTGRGYTF. CDR3 nucleotides: TGTGCCAGCTCACCGACAGGCCGGGGCTACACCTTC.